Listed below are T cell receptor beta chains from one sample, sequenced in a study of CD4+ T cells in melanoma. Repertoires were generated with immunoSEQ multiplex PCR, while TCRdb's copy carries only in-frame clones and drops some. Found here are about 50,000 clones, about 91% of them singletons; the top ten hold roughly 12%. The sequenced material came from peripheral blood. The receptors originated from a human donor with melanoma. Both conserved end residues are part of each CDR3. The D gene is left open where the match is weak. Some rows mark clone size as missing; the rest say once, few, many or name a class of expanded clone.

cdr3_nt | cdr3_aa | j_call | v_call | clone_size | d_call
TGCGCCAGCAGCCAACAGACAGGGGAAGTCTACGAGCAGTACTTC | CASSQQTGEVYEQYF | TRBJ2-7 | TRBV4-1 | . | TRBD1
TGTGCCAGCAGTGAATCCCCGGGACAGGGGGCCTATGGCTACACCTTC | CASSESPGQGAYGYTF | TRBJ1-2 | TRBV25-1 | . | TRBD1
TGTGCCAGCATCCCCTTTGGGGGGAACACTGAAGCTTTCTTT | CASIPFGGNTEAFF | TRBJ1-1 | TRBV7-9 | . | .
TGTGCCAGCAGCTTGGAGACGGGCGAGCTGTTTTTT | CASSLETGELFF | TRBJ2-2 | TRBV5-8 | . | .
TGTGCCAGCAGTTACTCGATCACGGGGGGATCCTCGTCACAGTATTTT | CASSYSITGGSSSQYF | TRBJ2-3 | TRBV6-6 | . | TRBD2
TGTGCCAGCAGCTTAGCCCCTACTAGCGGGGGCCCGGAGGACAATGAGCAGTTCTTC | CASSLAPTSGGPEDNEQFF | TRBJ2-1 | TRBV7-6 | . | TRBD2
TGTGCCAGCAGCTCCTCAGGGGGTTCCTACGAGCAGTACTTC | CASSSSGGSYEQYF | TRBJ2-7 | TRBV5-4 | . | TRBD1
TGTGCCAGCAGCTTGGGAGGGAACTATGGCTACACCTTC | CASSLGGNYGYTF | TRBJ1-2 | TRBV5-6 | . | .
TGTGCCAGCACCCTTAGCGGGGGGGCCGCCGGGGAGCTGTTTTTT | CASTLSGGAAGELFF | TRBJ2-2 | TRBV7-3 | . | TRBD2
TGTGCCAGCAACTGGTCTCAGCCCCAGCATTTT | CASNWSQPQHF | TRBJ1-5 | TRBV5-4 | . | .
TGCGCCAGCACCTACAGCAGCCAAAATTCACCCCTCCACTTT | CASTYSSQNSPLHF | TRBJ1-6 | TRBV5-1 | few | .
TGCAGCGTTTGTCGACAGCTCAGCACAGATACGCAGTATTTT | CSVCRQLSTDTQYF | TRBJ2-3 | TRBV29-1 | once | .
TGCAGCGTTGGAGGGGGCGCAATGGTAGACACTGAAGCTTTCTTT | CSVGGGAMVDTEAFF | TRBJ1-1 | TRBV29-1 | . | TRBD1
TGTGCCAGCACCCAACAGGCTCAAGGGATCACTGAAGCTTTCTTT | CASTQQAQGITEAFF | TRBJ1-1 | TRBV7-8 | . | .
TGTGCCAGCAGTGAACGGAATGGCTACACCTTC | CASSERNGYTF | TRBJ1-2 | TRBV2 | . | .
TGCGCCAGCAGCTATGACAGACCTAGCACAGATACGCAGTATTTT | CASSYDRPSTDTQYF | TRBJ2-3 | TRBV5-1 | . | .
TGTGCCAGCAGCACCCCCGTCGGGGAGCGGCATGGCTACACCTTC | CASSTPVGERHGYTF | TRBJ1-2 | TRBV13 | . | .
TGCAGCGTTCCGACTAGCGGGGGGGCCCGGGGTGAGCAGTTCTTC | CSVPTSGGARGEQFF | TRBJ2-1 | TRBV29-1 | . | TRBD2
TGTGCCAGCAGCTTAATCATCACAGATACGCAGTATTTT | CASSLIITDTQYF | TRBJ2-3 | TRBV7-2 | . | .
TGTGCCATCAAACAGGTCGGTTGGGGCTATGGCTACACCTTC | CAIKQVGWGYGYTF | TRBJ1-2 | TRBV10-3 | . | .
TGTGCCGGCAGCTCACCGACATTGTTAGCCAAAAACATTCAGTACTTC | CAGSSPTLLAKNIQYF | TRBJ2-4 | TRBV5-4 | . | .
TGTGCCATCAGTCGGGACAGGGCCCCTGAGCAGTTCTTC | CAISRDRAPEQFF | TRBJ2-1 | TRBV10-3 | . | TRBD1
TGTGCCAGCAGTTTAGTAGGGGTAAGCGAGCAGTACTTC | CASSLVGVSEQYF | TRBJ2-7 | TRBV27 | . | .
TGTGCCAGCAGCTTAACGCGACGCGGTGGCAATGAGCAGTTCTTC | CASSLTRRGGNEQFF | TRBJ2-1 | TRBV7-9 | . | .
TGTGCCAGCAGCTTAGAAGAGGGCCGCATAGCTAATGAAAAACTGTTTTTT | CASSLEEGRIANEKLFF | TRBJ1-4 | TRBV7-9 | . | .
TGTGCCAGCTCACATTACAGCGTTAGCTCCTATAATTCACCCCTCCACTTT | CASSHYSVSSYNSPLHF | TRBJ1-6 | TRBV18 | . | .
TGTGCCAGCAGTCAGGGCGGTCCCTCGTACTACGAGCAGTACTTC | CASSQGGPSYYEQYF | TRBJ2-7 | TRBV6-6 | . | .
TGCGCCAGCAGCTCCCTCAACAGGGGGGAGGTCTTCTTC | CASSSLNRGEVFF | TRBJ1-2 | TRBV5-1 | . | TRBD1
TGTGCTAGTGGTTTCCTTATCGAGCAGGGTTATAATTCACCCCTCCACTTT | CASGFLIEQGYNSPLHF | TRBJ1-6 | TRBV12-5 | . | .
TGTGCCAGCAGTCTCAATACCGGGGAGCTGTTTTTT | CASSLNTGELFF | TRBJ2-2 | TRBV28 | . | .
TGTGCCAGCAGCTTGGGGCAGGGTGGCACTGAAGCTTTCTTT | CASSLGQGGTEAFF | TRBJ1-1 | TRBV5-4 | . | .
TGTGCCAGCACCCAAGGTGGAGTTTTCAACTATGGCTACACCTTC | CASTQGGVFNYGYTF | TRBJ1-2 | TRBV5-5 | . | .
TGTGCCACCAGCAGCGGGGGGTCTGGCACAGATACGCAGTATTTT | CATSSGGSGTDTQYF | TRBJ2-3 | TRBV15 | . | TRBD2
TGTGCCAGCAGTGCACAGGGGGCCGGGGAGCTGTTTTTT | CASSAQGAGELFF | TRBJ2-2 | TRBV2 | . | TRBD1